This TCR beta chain was identified during a study of CD8 T cells in ankylosing spondylitis. TCRdb re-analysed the 5' RACE reads in MiXCR, keeping a single row per CDR3 protein. The sample shows roughly 250,000 distinct CDR3 sequences, under 12% of them seen only once. There are 12 residues in the CDR3. The ends were cut back, 7 bases at V and 3 bases at J, with 12 bases in the middle. Germline-derived CDR1 and CDR2 are SQVTM and ANQGSEA. There are many counts of this clonotype. The receptor comes from a male donor with ankylosing spondylitis or in good health (not recorded which). Input material: blood, either unsorted or a sorted T cell fraction (not recorded which). The chain has TRBV29-1 and TRBJ1-1; no definite D call. The CDR3 sequence: CSALTSYTEAFF. In DNA form, the CDR3 reads TGCAGCGCACTAACATCTTACACTGAAGCTTTCTTT.